This record looks at one T cell receptor (beta chain) sequence and its context. The read comes to an end 3 residues before the CDR3 does, leaving the germline J gene to fill in the end. These data belong to a study of T cells in women clearing cervical HPV infection. TCRdb's copy holds only in-frame clones and misses some; the assay was immunoSEQ multiplex PCR. Its table records under 50,000 clones. Dot-blot hybridization genotyped cervical HPV amplified with MY09/MY11 PCR. This CDR3 contains 14 residues. Germline-derived CDR1 and CDR2 are LNHDA and SQIVND (reference sequence). With V trimmed by 8 bases and J by 2 bases, 9 bases remained unmatched.

This clonotype was obtained from a woman between 18 and 69 years old with a cervical HPV16 infection that either progressed to CIN3+ or cleared (not recorded which). Input material: blood buffy coat. V gene TRBV19 combines with J gene TRBJ2-7, with TRBD1 identical over 7 bases. The chain's CDR3 is CASAPGGRTYEQYF. The sequenced part of the CDR3 DNA is TGTGCCAGTGCTCCAGGGGGACGAACCTACGAG. The variable domain in full, completed from reference TRBV19 and TRBJ2-7, reads DGGITQSPKYLFRKEGQNVTLSCEQNLNHDAMYWYRQDPGQGLRLIYYSQIVNDFQKGDIAEGYSVSREKKESFPLTVTSAQKNPTAFYLCASAPGGRTYEQYFGPGTRLTVT.